The next 14 T cell receptor beta chains were all read from a single sample in a study of control samples from healthy donors and cancer patients. The repertoire was sequenced with immunoSEQ multiplex PCR; TCRdb's copy has only in-frame clones and lacks some. The sample lists fewer than 200,000 clones; about 93% were seen once. The sequenced sample consisted of blood. The receptors were sampled from a woman in her sixties or seventies in good health.

This chain joins TRBV2 and TRBJ2-5; D is unresolved. The CDR3 covers 11 residues. V dropped 3 bases and J dropped 5 bases, with 4 bases sitting between them. The V gene's germline CDR1 is SNHLY and CDR2 FYNNEI. The CDR3 protein is CASSDMETQYF. CDR3 coding DNA: TGTGCCAGCAGTGATATGGAGACCCAGTACTTC.

The chain joins TRBV2 to TRBJ2-7; 7 bases fit TRBD1. Per germline, CDR1 SNHLY and CDR2 FYNNEI. The CDR3 covers 12 residues. The ends lost 11 bases at V and 2 bases at J; junction bases unmatched: 6. CDR3 sequence reads: CAGGQDAYEQYF. The CDR3, as DNA: TGTGCCGGCGGACAGGACGCCTACGAGCAGTACTTC.

The V gene is TRBV15, the J gene TRBJ1-5, with TRBD1 as a possible D gene (5 bases). The CDR3 has 15 residues. In germline, CDR1 is LNHNV, CDR2 YYDKDF (reference sequence). V lost 4 bases and J lost 7, with 17 bases in between. This chain's CDR3 is CATSNYGGKGQPQHF. CDR3 bases: TGTGCCACCAGCAATTACGGGGGGAAGGGACAGCCCCAGCATTTT.

As for this clone: Other DNA sequences in the sample encode the same CDR3. The rearrangement uses TRBV7-8 and TRBJ1-1; D remains unclear. Germline V gives CDR1 SGHVS, CDR2 FQNEAQ. V shed 6 bases and J shed 2 bases, with 10 bases lying between them. The CDR3 extends over 13 amino acids. CDR3 loop: CASSPRVNTEAFF. The CDR3 DNA reads as TGTGCCAGCAGTCCGAGGGTCAACACTGAAGCTTTCTTT.

This clone was observed once. The chain recombines TRBV19 with TRBJ1-1, with a possible D match to TRBD1 (5 bases). This CDR3 has 13 amino acids. Trimming took off 7 bases at V and 4 bases at J, with 13 bases between the two ends. Germline V gene lookup returns CDR1 LNHDA and CDR2 SQIVND (reference sequence). CDR3 sequence reads: CASTGGTGTEAFF. The CDR3 DNA is TGTGCCAGTACGGGGGGAACGGGCACTGAAGCTTTCTTT.

Here the CDR3 reads CASSATGGSGGELFF. CDR3 sequence (DNA): TGTGCCAGCAGCGCGACAGGGGGCTCGGGCGGGGAGCTGTTTTTT. The chain combines TRBV3-1 (or the pseudogene TRBV3-2) with TRBJ2-2, with 10 bases fitting TRBD1. The CDR3 runs 15 residues. Germline CDR1 is LGHDT and CDR2 is YNNKEL (reference sequence). V shed 5 bases, J shed 7 bases, and the junction held 7 bases outside the gene matches.

A few counts support this clone. V gene TRBV4-2 combines with J gene TRBJ2-1; the D is unclear. The CDR3 has 13 residues. Germline assignment: CDR1 LGHNA and CDR2 YNFKEQ. Trimming stripped 1 base from V and 6 bases from J, with 7 bases between. The chain's CDR3 is CASSQGQFNEQFF. The CDR3 DNA reads as TGTGCCAGCAGCCAAGGTCAATTCAATGAGCAGTTCTTC.

The genes are TRBV7-2 and TRBJ1-1, with 7 bases that match TRBD1. This CDR3 has 13 amino acids. Germline loops: CDR1 SGHTA, CDR2 FQGNSA. Losses at the gene ends were 3 bases for V and 7 bases for J; bases not matched to a gene: 5. CDR3 loop: CASSFVRDSEAFF. DNA for the CDR3: TGTGCCAGCAGCTTTGTCAGGGACAGTGAAGCTTTCTTT.

The V call is TRBV11-2, the J call TRBJ1-1; 11 bases are a match to TRBD1. The CDR3 spans 17 residues. V dropped 0 bases and J dropped 4; count of bases not matched to a gene: 7. The germline CDR1 and CDR2 sequences are SGHAT and FQNNGV. In nucleotides, the CDR3 is TGTGCCAGCAGCTTAGATGCAGTCGGGACAGGGGGCACTGAAGCTTTCTTT. Protein: CASSLDAVGTGGTEAFF.

V gene TRBV29-1 combines with J gene TRBJ2-7; D possibly corresponds to TRBD1 (6 bases). Trimming pared 6 bases from V and 0 bases from J, leaving 18 bases between. Germline lookup yields CDR1 SQVTM and CDR2 ANQGSEA. This CDR3 spans 15 amino acids. The CDR3 region is CSVKSDRPSSYEQYF. The DNA of the CDR3 is TGCAGCGTCAAATCGGACAGACCGAGCTCCTACGAGCAGTACTTC.

The rearrangement uses TRBV2 and TRBJ2-3, with D uncertain. The V end was cut by 5 bases, the J end by 0 bases, with 18 bases between. The CDR3 is 17 amino acids. Germline CDR1 reads SNHLY; CDR2 reads FYNNEI. CDR3 loop: CASSSPYYRTSTDTQYF. CDR3 sequence (DNA): TGTGCCAGCAGTTCCCCTTACTACCGAACTAGCACAGATACGCAGTATTTT.

The genes are TRBV14 and TRBJ2-7; TRBD1 matches 10 bases. The J segment lost 4 bases and the V segment lost 4 bases, leaving 4 bases of the junction unmatched. The CDR3 has 14 residues. Germline V gene sequence: CDR1 SGHDN, CDR2 FVKESK. CDR3 protein: CASSPTGGPYEQYF. CDR3 bases: TGTGCCAGCAGCCCGACAGGGGGCCCTTACGAGCAGTACTTC.

In this sample, this clone turned up once. CDR3 in amino acids: CASSEAGGNSPLHF. The CDR3 DNA follows: TGTGCCAGCAGTGAAGCCGGAGGAAATTCACCCCTCCACTTT. The chain couples TRBV6-1 to TRBJ1-6; D ambiguous. CDR3 length equals 14 residues. CDR1 MNHNS and CDR2 SASEGT come from the germline V gene. The V and J ends lost 0 bases and 7 bases respectively, with 7 bases between them.

The rearrangement joins TRBV14 to TRBJ2-2, with D perhaps matching TRBD1 (6 bases). Germline assignment: CDR1 SGHDN and CDR2 FVKESK. With 4 bases removed from V and 5 bases from J, the gap between germline ends came to 14 bases. The CDR3 spans 15 residues. The CDR3 protein is CASSPYRERTGELFF. The CDR3 DNA reads TGTGCCAGCAGCCCATACAGGGAACGGACCGGGGAGCTGTTTTTT.